This T cell receptor (beta chain) was captured in a study of Ad26.COV2.S vaccination and SARS-CoV-2 variants. For the study at large: Ad26.COV2.S shots went into the muscle once or twice, 56 days apart.

The treatment here: approximately 18 received Ad26.COV2.S at low or high dose, single or two shots; about 5 received placebo; per-sample allocation not given. Sampling happened 63 days after the first vaccine or placebo injection. This adult donor, from Boston, was 18-55 years old. The shot given was an Ad26 vector that makes Wuhan-strain SARS-CoV-2 spike. Germline CDR1 is SGHRS and CDR2 is YFSETQ. The J segment lost 3 bases and the V segment lost 1 base, leaving 8 bases of the junction unmatched. The CDR3 extends over 17 amino acids. Libraries were prepared by immunoSEQ multiplex PCR; TCRdb keeps only in-frame clonotypes and omits some of them. The sample shows some 350,000 clones, 85% to 90% of them seen only once.

The sequence was collected from a person aged 18 to 59 who received the Ad26.COV2.S COVID-19 vaccine or a placebo. The chain combines TRBV5-1 with TRBJ2-3; 10 nucleotides align to TRBD2. The sample here was peripheral blood, taken in a trial of Ad26.COV2.S vaccine versus placebo. The CDR3 DNA reads TGCGCCAGCAGCTTGTCGGCTAGCGGGAGAGGGACAGATACGCAGTATTTT. This codes for CASSLSASGRGTDTQYF.